Following are 17 T cell receptor beta chains from one sample sequenced in a study of cytomegalovirus exposure and HLA in healthy donors. PCR employed 60 Vbeta and 13 Jbeta primers. Here immunoSEQ multiplex PCR was the method, and the copy in TCRdb shows in-frame clones only, minus some. The sample includes about 86,000 clones, around four fifths of them seen just once. Sequencing was carried out using PBMCs. The receptors come from a male donor in good health and CMV-seropositive.

In regard to this clone: In the same sample, other DNA sequences code for this CDR3. This chain connects TRBV28 to TRBJ2-3; 8 nucleotides align to TRBD1. Looked up from germline, CDR1 is MDHEN and CDR2 is SYDVKM. The CDR3 has 14 amino acids. The V segment lost 5 bases and the J segment 3 bases; nucleotides outside the gene matches: 4. The CDR3 reads CASSRQGSTDTQYF. The CDR3 DNA reads TGTGCCAGCAGTAGACAGGGGTCTACAGATACGCAGTATTTT.

V gene TRBV27 combines with J gene TRBJ2-7, with TRBD2 matching 8 bases. The germline CDR1 and CDR2 sequences are MNHEY and SMNVEV (reference sequence). Losses at the gene ends were 5 bases for V and 4 bases for J; bases not matched to a gene: 7. The CDR3 spans 14 residues. The CDR3 DNA is TGTGCCAGCAGTCGGGCGGGAGGACTATACGAGCAGTACTTC. Amino acid sequence: CASSRAGGLYEQYF.

The genes are TRBV12-5 and TRBJ2-7, with TRBD2 matching over 8 bases. Germline CDR1 is LGHNT and CDR2 is FRNRAP. The J segment lost 0 bases and the V segment lost 1 base, leaving 11 bases of the junction unmatched. The CDR3 loop spans 18 amino acids. The CDR3 sequence: CASGLGRRGGANSYEQYF. CDR3 nucleotides: TGTGCTAGTGGTTTGGGCCGCCGGGGGGGAGCGAACTCCTACGAGCAGTACTTC.

The J gene is TRBJ2-7, the V gene TRBV2; TRBD2 matches 10 bases. CDR3 length: 15 amino acids. CDR1 and CDR2 from the germline V gene are SNHLY and FYNNEI. With 5 bases clipped from V and 1 base from J, the junction kept 5 bases outside the gene matches. In DNA form, the CDR3 reads TGTGCCAGCAGTTTCCTAGCGGGAGCTTCCTACGAGCAGTACTTC. Amino acids: CASSFLAGASYEQYF.

This clone was counted many times. The chain carries TRBV29-1 and TRBJ2-1; D unresolved. V dropped 6 bases and J dropped 12 bases, with 15 bases sitting between them. The CDR3 extends over 11 amino acids. Germline V gene data show CDR1 as SQVTM and CDR2 as ANQGSEA. The CDR3 region is CSVASSVAQFF. The CDR3 nucleotides read TGCAGCGTCGCGTCTAGTGTCGCGCAGTTCTTC.

A few counts support this clone. This chain links TRBV19 with TRBJ2-1; D is unresolved. The V and J ends lost 3 bases and 10 bases respectively, with 10 bases between them. Germline V lookup: CDR1 LNHDA, CDR2 SQIVND (reference sequence). The CDR3 totals 12 residues. The CDR3: CASSIRGAEQFF. The CDR3 DNA is TGTGCCAGTAGTATCCGAGGCGCCGAGCAGTTCTTC.

The rearrangement links TRBV6-5 to TRBJ2-3; a weak D match, TRBD2 (7 bases). The V end lost 4 bases, the J end lost 4 bases, and 15 bases lay between the germline ends. This CDR3 contains 15 residues. Germline V gene data show CDR1 as MNHEY and CDR2 as SVGAGI. As DNA, the CDR3 is TGTGCCAGCAGTTTGGGGGGGCCAGGGGCAGATACGCAGTATTTT. Protein: CASSLGGPGADTQYF.

The CDR3 spells CASSLLGSSGANVLTF. The CDR3 coding sequence is TGCGCCAGCAGCTTGCTAGGGAGCTCTGGGGCCAACGTCCTGACTTTC. The chain is built from TRBV5-1 and TRBJ2-6, with D maybe TRBD2 (5 bases). Trimming took off 1 base at V and 0 bases at J, with 8 bases between the two ends. Germline V gene sequence: CDR1 SGHRS, CDR2 YFSETQ. The CDR3 covers 16 residues.

The rearrangement uses TRBV5-4 and TRBJ2-2; TRBD2 matches 7 bases. Germline values: CDR1 SGHNT, CDR2 YYREEE (reference sequence). The CDR3 length is 16 residues. V lost 1 base, J lost 6 bases, and 9 bases stayed unmatched. The CDR3 DNA reads TGTGCCAGCAGCTTGTTTGGCGGGAGTGAGGCCGGGGAGCTGTTTTTT. This encodes CASSLFGGSEAGELFF.

CDR3 in DNA: TGTGCCAGCTCAACGGGACAGGGGGCCCGAAATGAGCAGTTCTTC. It codes for CASSTGQGARNEQFF. V usage is TRBV18 and J usage is TRBJ2-1, with TRBD1 matching 12 bases. This CDR3 is built from 15 residues. The trim removed 5 bases at V and 7 bases at J, leaving 6 bases unmatched. Germline CDR1 is KGHSH and CDR2 is LQKENI.

This chain joins TRBV5-6 and TRBJ2-3, with 7 positions matching TRBD2. Germline CDR1 reads SGHDT; CDR2 reads YYEEEE. V shed 2 bases and J 2 bases; nucleotides not matched to a gene: 5. This CDR3 comprises 15 residues. The CDR3 sequence is CASSFLLAATDTQYF. As DNA, the CDR3 is TGTGCCAGCAGCTTCTTGCTAGCGGCCACAGATACGCAGTATTTT.

This chain uses TRBV2 with TRBJ1-5; D is ambiguous. This CDR3 spans 15 amino acids. V lost 5 bases, J lost 11 bases, and 22 bases lay in between. CDR1 is SNHLY and CDR2 is FYNNEI in the germline V gene. CDR3 amino acids: CASSSRDRALQAQHF. The CDR3 DNA reads TGTGCCAGCAGTTCCCGAGACCGCGCCCTCCAGGCCCAGCATTTT.

The V call is TRBV11-2, the J call TRBJ2-7; the D is unclear. CDR3 length: 10 amino acids. V was clipped by 4 bases and J by 4 bases, with 2 bases between them. Germline V gene lookup returns CDR1 SGHAT and CDR2 FQNNGV. The CDR3 protein is CASSSYEQYF. CDR3 DNA: TGTGCCAGCAGCTCATACGAGCAGTACTTC.

The chain links TRBV18 to TRBJ2-7; maybe TRBD1 (6 bases). Germline V gives CDR1 KGHSH, CDR2 LQKENI. The CDR3 consists of 16 residues. Trimming removed 1 base from V and 3 bases from J, with 16 bases in between. CDR3 sequence (DNA): TGTGCCAGCTCACCACTTGGGGGCAGTTCTTTCTACGAGCAGTACTTC. It specifies CASSPLGGSSFYEQYF.

Note on this clone: At the DNA level, this CDR3 is encoded by other sequences in the same sample as well. This sequence joins TRBV5-4 and TRBJ2-5; 7 bases align to TRBD1. CDR1 is SGHNT, CDR2 YYREEE, per germline (reference sequence). After removal of 3 bases from V and 5 bases from J, the junction contained 1 base not matched to a gene. CDR3 length: 12 amino acids. The CDR3 coding sequence is TGTGCCAGCAGCTACAGGGGTGAGACCCAGTACTTC. It specifies CASSYRGETQYF.

The chain recombines TRBV7-2 with TRBJ2-3; a possible D gene is TRBD2 (5 bases). The CDR3 sequence is 16 residues long. Deletions cut 1 base from V and 0 bases from J, with 11 bases between. Germline CDR1 SGHTA, CDR2 FQGNSA. CDR3 in DNA: TGTGCCAGCAGCTTAGAGCGGTATTCTAGCACAGATACGCAGTATTTT. This sequence encodes CASSLERYSSTDTQYF.

The chain carries TRBV7-9 and TRBJ2-7; a weak D match, TRBD2 (6 bases). Trimming took 3 bases from V and 2 from J, leaving 11 bases between them. Germline CDR1 is SEHNR and CDR2 is FQNEAQ (reference sequence). The CDR3 spans 14 residues. CDR3 DNA sequence: TGTGCCAGCAGCTTGCTCGCGGGAACCTACGAGCAGTACTTC. Its translation: CASSLLAGTYEQYF.